Listed below are T cell receptor beta chains from one sample, sequenced in a study of blood T cell repertoires in COVID-19. Some clones are missing from TCRdb's copy, which holds only in-frame ones; the method was immunoSEQ multiplex PCR. The sample includes approximately 300,000 clones, around 90% of them seen just once. Sequenced input: peripheral blood. The receptor source for this set is a man younger than 35 who had recovered from COVID-19. The conserved cysteine and the conserved F or W are not part of the CDR3 here. Each record gives: J gene, V gene, CDR3 protein.

TRBJ2-1 | TRBV11-1 | ASSLVGADEQF
TRBJ2-3 | TRBV6-6 | ASSRGILPDRGLDTQY
TRBJ1-1 | TRBV11-2 | ASSAGGNTEAF
TRBJ2-2 | TRBV7-2 | ASSFSGTTNTGELF
TRBJ2-7 | TRBV18 | ASSPGTGTYEQY
TRBJ2-7 | TRBV5-4 | ASSFPDSPIMGEQY
TRBJ1-3 | TRBV4-1 | ASSRTGYPSGNTIY
TRBJ2-7 | TRBV2 | ASSDRGLAVPYEQY
TRBJ2-5 | TRBV7-9 | ASSLGGLAGLETQY
TRBJ2-5 | TRBV5-8 | ASSLGSGSGETQY
TRBJ2-7 | TRBV15 | ATSRDLALPYEQY
TRBJ1-1 | TRBV7-3 | ASSFSPNTEAF
TRBJ1-2 | TRBV9 | ASSVGQHYGYT
TRBJ1-1 | TRBV7-9 | ASSSGAEAF
TRBJ2-2 | TRBV2 | ASRQGTNTGELF
TRBJ2-6 | TRBV19 | ASSGTGGSGANVLT
TRBJ2-3 | TRBV7-9 | ASSPLGAGVTDTQY
TRBJ2-7 | TRBV7-2 | ASSAFSYEQY
TRBJ1-2 | TRBV5-1 | ASSRGWVDGYT
TRBJ1-2 | TRBV6-2/TRBV6-3 | ASSRRQGRNYGYT
TRBJ1-4 | TRBV7-9 | ASSQRDRGEKLF
TRBJ2-3 | TRBV9 | ASSVTAGTTGDTQY
TRBJ1-2 | TRBV10-2 | ASSSGTEVGGYT
TRBJ2-1 | TRBV5-1 | ASSLEGYYNEQF